The 26 T cell receptor beta chains given below trace back to one sample, sequenced in a study of blood T cell repertoires in COVID-19. Assay: immunoSEQ multiplex PCR; the TCRdb copy retains only in-frame clones and omits some. The sample has about 160,000 clones, 60% to 80% seen once. Sequencing input: peripheral blood. Receptor source: a man between 65 and 80 years old with acute or convalescent COVID-19.

J is TRBJ2-1 and V is TRBV4-3; tentatively, D is TRBD1 (5 bases). The CDR3 loop spans 15 amino acids. The V gene's germline CDR1 is LGHNA and CDR2 YSLEER. With 3 bases removed from V and 6 bases from J, the gap between germline ends came to 15 bases. The CDR3: CASSHRGFSGNEQFF. CDR3 bases: TGCGCCAGCAGCCATAGGGGCTTTTCGGGCAATGAGCAGTTCTTC.

This chain joins TRBV10-2 and TRBJ1-1; D remains ambiguous. The CDR3 is 14 residues long. CDR1 WSHSY and CDR2 SAAADI come from the germline V gene. The germline V and J ends were trimmed by 6 bases and 0 bases, with 11 bases remaining between them. The CDR3 sequence: CASSLPGVNTEAFF. Written as DNA, the CDR3 is TGCGCCAGCAGCCTCCCGGGAGTGAACACTGAAGCTTTCTTT.

The CDR3 DNA reads TGTGCCAGCAGCTTGGCACGGTTGAACACTGAAGCTTTCTTT. This codes for CASSLARLNTEAFF. V is TRBV5-4 and J is TRBJ1-1; D not resolved. V lost 0 bases and J 0 bases, leaving 6 bases between the germline ends. This CDR3 region has 14 residues. Germline CDR1 and CDR2: SGHNT and YYREEE (reference sequence).

The V gene is TRBV7-3, the J gene TRBJ2-5; TRBD1 aligns across 7 bases. The germline V gene has CDR1 SGHTA and CDR2 FQGTGA. The CDR3 has 15 residues. J was trimmed by 7 bases and V by 5 bases; bases with no gene match: 13. The DNA for the CDR3 is TGTGCCAGCAGCCCCAGGACAGGAGTTGAGCGGACCCAGTACTTC. It translates to CASSPRTGVERTQYF.

This chain links TRBV6-5 with TRBJ1-2; D not certain. CDR1 is MNHEY, CDR2 SVGAGI, per germline. The CDR3 loop spans 12 amino acids. V lost 6 bases and J 7 bases, leaving 12 bases between the germline ends. The CDR3 sequence: CASSSQRGGYTF. In nucleotides, the CDR3 is TGTGCCAGCAGCTCCCAGCGCGGTGGCTACACCTTC.

A remark on this clone: This same CDR3 is encoded by further DNA sequences in the sample. The genes are TRBV5-1 and TRBJ1-1, with TRBD1 matching over 7 bases. The CDR3 is 13 residues long. Looked up from germline, CDR1 is SGHRS and CDR2 is YFSETQ. V lost 0 bases and J lost 6; bases outside the gene matches: 2. The CDR3 is CASSLGDSSEAFF. As DNA, the CDR3 is TGCGCCAGCAGCTTGGGGGACAGTTCTGAAGCTTTCTTT.

V is TRBV10-3 and J is TRBJ2-3, with 16 nucleotides matching TRBD2. The CDR3 extends over 17 amino acids. With 3 bases clipped from V and 1 base from J, the junction kept 1 base outside the gene matches. The germline gives CDR1 ENHRY, CDR2 SYGVKD. The CDR3 loop reads CAISDGTSGGGTDTQYF. The CDR3 nucleotides read TGTGCCATCAGTGACGGGACTAGCGGGGGGGGCACAGATACGCAGTATTTT.

The V call is TRBV7-2, the J call TRBJ2-3; 14 bases are shared with TRBD2. Germline V gives CDR1 SGHTA, CDR2 FQGNSA. The CDR3 totals 16 residues. V was clipped by 5 bases and J by 5 bases; unmatched bases: 6. The CDR3 coding sequence is TGTGCCAGCAGCAAAGGACTAGCGGGGGGAGGAGATACGCAGTATTTT. This codes for CASSKGLAGGGDTQYF.

This clone came up once. CDR3: CASPFDRAWEQFF. CDR3 DNA sequence: TGTGCCAGTCCATTTGACAGGGCCTGGGAGCAGTTCTTC. The rearrangement links TRBV19 to TRBJ2-1, with 7 bases fitting TRBD1. V was pared by 8 bases and J by 10 bases, with 11 bases of the junction left unmatched. The CDR3 length is 13 residues. Germline V CDR1 and CDR2: LNHDA, SQIVND (reference sequence).

V and J are TRBV25-1 and TRBJ2-1; D possibly corresponds to TRBD2 (5 bases). The germline gives CDR1 MGHDK, CDR2 SYGVNS. The ends were cut back, 6 bases at V and 9 bases at J, with 15 bases in the middle. The CDR3 sequence is 13 residues long. Written as DNA, the CDR3 is TGTGCCAGCAGGAAGGACGCCGGAGGTGAGCAGTTCTTC. This encodes CASRKDAGGEQFF.

J is TRBJ2-7 and V is TRBV11-3, with 8 bases identical to TRBD2. V gave up 0 bases and J gave up 3 bases; unmatched junction bases: 4. This CDR3 comprises 15 residues. Germline CDR1 and CDR2: SGHNT and YENEEA. The DNA of the CDR3 is TGTGCCAGCAGCTTAGATCGGGGGACTAGCTACGAGCAGTACTTC. Translating it yields CASSLDRGTSYEQYF. The full variable domain, in which reference TRBV11-3 and TRBJ2-7 provide the parts outside the CDR3, is EAGVVQSPRYKIIEKKQPVAFWCNPISGHNTLYWYLQNLGQGPELLIRYENEEAVDDSQLPKDRFSAERLKGVDSTLKIQPAELGDSAVYLCASSLDRGTSYEQYFGPGTRLTVT.

This clone was observed a handful of times. The rearrangement links TRBV10-2 to TRBJ2-5; TRBD2 matches 11 bases. The CDR3 consists of 15 residues. Germline loops: CDR1 WSHSY, CDR2 SAAADI. V shed 6 bases, J shed 1 base, and the junction held 4 bases outside the gene matches. CDR3 region: CASRTGLAAQETQYF. The CDR3 DNA reads as TGCGCCAGCAGAACGGGACTAGCGGCCCAAGAGACCCAGTACTTC.

The gene calls are TRBV30 and TRBJ2-5; no clear D gene. The CDR3 has 14 residues. Trimming shortened V by 1 base and J by 1 base, and 10 bases separated the two germline ends. The V gene's germline CDR1 is GTSNPN and CDR2 SVGIG (reference sequence). The CDR3 loop reads CAWSGTAIQETQYF. CDR3 sequence (DNA): TGTGCCTGGAGTGGAACAGCTATCCAAGAGACCCAGTACTTC.

This rearrangement joins TRBV19 to TRBJ2-7, with D perhaps TRBD2 (6 bases). The CDR3 loop spans 15 amino acids. Trimming took off 6 bases at V and 4 bases at J, with 19 bases between the two ends. CDR1 is LNHDA and CDR2 is SQIVND in the germline V gene (reference sequence). The CDR3 spells CASRPAGSGQYEQYF. The CDR3 region has the DNA TGTGCCAGTAGACCAGCGGGTTCCGGCCAATACGAGCAGTACTTC.

The V call is TRBV19, the J call TRBJ1-3; D remains unclear. CDR3 length equals 15 residues. V was pared by 6 bases and J by 0 bases, with 12 bases between. CDR1 and CDR2 from the germline V gene are LNHDA and SQIVND (reference sequence). The CDR3 bases are TGTGCCAGTAGGCTCTTTTCTAACTCTGGAAACACCATATATTTT. It codes for CASRLFSNSGNTIYF.

This clone has a handful of counts. The chain carries TRBV6-2 or TRBV6-3 and TRBJ2-7, with a tentative D call TRBD2 (5 bases). In germline, CDR1 is MNHEY, CDR2 SVGEGT. The V end lost 2 bases, the J end lost 1 base, and 12 bases lay between the germline ends. The CDR3 extends over 15 amino acids. The CDR3 loop reads CASSYGRLPSYEQYF. As DNA, the CDR3 is TGTGCCAGCAGTTACGGGCGACTACCTTCCTACGAGCAGTACTTC.

The chain couples TRBV6-4 to TRBJ2-1; TRBD1 might be the D (5 bases). Germline-derived CDR1 and CDR2 are MRHNA and SNTAGT. Trimming shortened V by 6 bases and J by 7 bases, and 13 bases separated the two germline ends. The CDR3 totals 13 residues. DNA for the CDR3: TGTGCCAGCAGCCCCGGTCAGGGTAATGAGCAGTTCTTC. It yields the protein CASSPGQGNEQFF.

The chain links TRBV4-2 to TRBJ1-2; D unclear. Germline assignment: CDR1 LGHNA and CDR2 YNFKEQ. V was clipped by 0 bases and J by 8 bases, with 13 bases between them. This CDR3 is 14 amino acids long. CDR3 region: CASSQDRGMGGYTF. The CDR3 DNA reads TGTGCCAGCAGCCAAGATCGGGGAATGGGGGGCTACACCTTC.

The V call is TRBV15, the J call TRBJ2-7, with 8 bases identical to TRBD1. Germline lookup yields CDR1 LNHNV and CDR2 YYDKDF (reference sequence). The CDR3 runs to 15 residues. J was trimmed by 5 bases and V by 1 base; bases with no gene match: 7. The CDR3 protein is CATSRGGQGDDEQYF. The CDR3 DNA reads TGTGCCACCAGCAGAGGCGGACAGGGAGACGACGAGCAGTACTTC.

This clone was counted a few times. The V gene is TRBV28, the J gene TRBJ1-5; TRBD1 is a possible D gene (6 bases). Germline V CDR1 and CDR2: MDHEN, SYDVKM. Trimming took 5 bases from V and 5 from J, leaving 19 bases between them. The CDR3 covers 16 residues. This CDR3 is CASSRQDPRTDQPQHF. In DNA, the CDR3 is TGTGCCAGCAGTCGACAGGACCCACGGACCGATCAGCCCCAGCATTTT.

This chain joins TRBV19 and TRBJ2-3, with D possibly TRBD1 on 5 matching bases. CDR1 is LNHDA and CDR2 is SQIVND in the germline V gene (reference sequence). The CDR3 is 13 amino acids. The V end was cut by 5 bases, the J end by 2 bases, with 8 bases between. The CDR3 loop is CASSGQNTDTQYF. The CDR3 DNA reads as TGTGCCAGTAGTGGACAAAACACAGATACGCAGTATTTT.

This chain uses TRBV28 with TRBJ1-4; tentative D call: TRBD1 (6 bases). CDR1 and CDR2 from the germline V gene are MDHEN and SYDVKM. With 10 bases removed from V and 5 bases from J, the gap between germline ends came to 17 bases. This CDR3 region has 14 residues. The CDR3 is CATIPGTSNEKLFF. CDR3 coding DNA: TGTGCCACCATCCCCGGGACATCAAATGAAAAACTGTTTTTT. Drawing the rest from reference TRBV28 and TRBJ1-4, the complete variable domain is DVKVTQSSRYLVKRTGEKVFLECVQDMDHENMFWYRQDPGLGLRLIYFSYDVKMKEKGDIPEGYSVSREKKERFSLILESASTNQTSMYLCATIPGTSNEKLFFGSGTQLSVL.

This clone appeared a few times. The chain combines TRBV14 with TRBJ2-7, with a weak D call TRBD1 (5 bases). Deletions cut 2 bases from V and 4 bases from J, with 6 bases between. CDR3 length equals 12 residues. Per germline, CDR1 SGHDN and CDR2 FVKESK. The CDR3 region has the DNA TGTGCCAGCAGCCAACAGGGATACGAGCAGTACTTC. This encodes CASSQQGYEQYF. The variable domain in full, with the rest retrieved from reference TRBV14 and TRBJ2-7, is EAGVTQFPSHSVIEKGQTVTLRCDPISGHDNLYWYRRVMGKEIKFLLHFVKESKQDESGMPNNRFLAERTGGTYSTLKVQPAELEDSGVYFCASSQQGYEQYFGPGTRLTVT.

The chain uses TRBV5-1 and TRBJ2-7, with D perhaps TRBD1 (6 bases). Germline lookup yields CDR1 SGHRS and CDR2 YFSETQ. This CDR3 is built from 13 residues. Trimming removed 1 base from V and 7 bases from J, with 12 bases in between. CDR3 sequence: CASSLLQGGEQYF. CDR3 nucleotides: TGCGCCAGCAGCTTGTTACAGGGCGGAGAGCAGTACTTC.

This sequence joins TRBV14 and TRBJ2-5, with D tentatively TRBD1 (6 bases). This CDR3 is 15 amino acids long. The V gene's germline CDR1 is SGHDN and CDR2 FVKESK. Trimming pared 1 base from V and 2 bases from J, leaving 11 bases between. CDR3 amino acids: CASSQGGRTQETQYF. The CDR3 region has the DNA TGTGCCAGCAGCCAAGGGGGGCGGACGCAAGAGACCCAGTACTTC. The entire variable domain, with the rest obtained from reference TRBV14 and TRBJ2-5, is as follows: EAGVTQFPSHSVIEKGQTVTLRCDPISGHDNLYWYRRVMGKEIKFLLHFVKESKQDESGMPNNRFLAERTGGTYSTLKVQPAELEDSGVYFCASSQGGRTQETQYFGPGTRLLVL.

The chain links TRBV19 to TRBJ1-3; D is perhaps TRBD1 (5 bases). The CDR3 length is 14 residues. CDR1 and CDR2 (germline): LNHDA, SQIVND (reference sequence). The V and J ends lost 9 bases and 0 bases respectively, with 12 bases between them. The CDR3 DNA follows: TGTGCCAGCTACAGGACCAGCTCTGGAAACACCATATATTTT. Protein sequence: CASYRTSSGNTIYF. The variable domain in full, completed from reference TRBV19 and TRBJ1-3, reads DGGITQSPKYLFRKEGQNVTLSCEQNLNHDAMYWYRQDPGQGLRLIYYSQIVNDFQKGDIAEGYSVSREKKESFPLTVTSAQKNPTAFYLCASYRTSSGNTIYFGEGSWLTVV.